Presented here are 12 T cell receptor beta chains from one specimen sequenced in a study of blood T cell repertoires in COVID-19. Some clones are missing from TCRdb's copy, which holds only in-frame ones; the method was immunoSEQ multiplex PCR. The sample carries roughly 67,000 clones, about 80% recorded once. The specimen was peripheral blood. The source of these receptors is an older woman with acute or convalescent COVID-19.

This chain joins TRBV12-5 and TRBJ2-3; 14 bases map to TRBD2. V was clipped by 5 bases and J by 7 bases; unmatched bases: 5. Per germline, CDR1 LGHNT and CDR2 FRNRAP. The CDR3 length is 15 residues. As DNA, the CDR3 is TGTGCTAGTGGTGGGACTAGCGGGGGTCCTAATACGCAGTATTTT. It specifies CASGGTSGGPNTQYF.

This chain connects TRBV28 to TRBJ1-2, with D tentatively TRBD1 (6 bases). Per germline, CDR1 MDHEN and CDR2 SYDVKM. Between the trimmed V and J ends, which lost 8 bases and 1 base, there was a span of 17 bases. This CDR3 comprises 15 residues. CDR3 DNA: TGTGCCAGCCGAGTTGGGCAGGGACATAACTATGGCTACACCTTC. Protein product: CASRVGQGHNYGYTF.

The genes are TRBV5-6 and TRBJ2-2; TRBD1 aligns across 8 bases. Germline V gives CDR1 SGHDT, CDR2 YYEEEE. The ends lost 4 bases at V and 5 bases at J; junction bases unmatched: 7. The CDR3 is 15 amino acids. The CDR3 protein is CASSRRTGRTGELFF. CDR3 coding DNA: TGTGCCAGCAGCCGCCGGACAGGGAGGACCGGGGAGCTGTTTTTT.

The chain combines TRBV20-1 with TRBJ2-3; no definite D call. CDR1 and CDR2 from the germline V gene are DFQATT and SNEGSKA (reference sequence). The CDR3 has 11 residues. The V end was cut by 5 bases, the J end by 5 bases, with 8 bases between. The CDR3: CSAALRDTQYF. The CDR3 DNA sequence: TGCAGTGCTGCCCTTAGAGATACGCAGTATTTT.

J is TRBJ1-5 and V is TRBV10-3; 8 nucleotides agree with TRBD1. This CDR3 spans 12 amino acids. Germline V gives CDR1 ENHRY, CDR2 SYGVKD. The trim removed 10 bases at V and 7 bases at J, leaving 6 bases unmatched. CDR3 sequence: CATQDREQPQHF. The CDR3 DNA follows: TGTGCCACCCAGGACAGGGAACAGCCCCAGCATTTT.

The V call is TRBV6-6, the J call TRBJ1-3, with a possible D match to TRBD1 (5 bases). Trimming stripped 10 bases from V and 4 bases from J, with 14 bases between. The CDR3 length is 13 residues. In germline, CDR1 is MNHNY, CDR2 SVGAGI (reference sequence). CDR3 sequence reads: CATQRGSGNTIYF. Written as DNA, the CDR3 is TGTGCCACTCAAAGGGGCTCGGGAAACACCATATATTTT.

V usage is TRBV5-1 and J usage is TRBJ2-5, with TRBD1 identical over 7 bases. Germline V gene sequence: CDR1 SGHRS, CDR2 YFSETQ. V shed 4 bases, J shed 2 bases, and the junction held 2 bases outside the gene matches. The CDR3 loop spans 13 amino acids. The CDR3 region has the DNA TGCGCCAGCAGCGGGGGACAGCAAGAGACCCAGTACTTC. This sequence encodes CASSGGQQETQYF.

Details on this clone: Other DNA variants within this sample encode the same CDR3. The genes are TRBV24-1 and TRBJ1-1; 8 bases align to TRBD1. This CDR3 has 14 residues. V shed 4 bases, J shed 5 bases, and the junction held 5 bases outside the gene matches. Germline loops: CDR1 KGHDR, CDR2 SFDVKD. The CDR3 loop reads CATSDPGQGTEAFF. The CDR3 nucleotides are TGTGCCACCAGTGACCCTGGACAGGGAACTGAAGCTTTCTTT.

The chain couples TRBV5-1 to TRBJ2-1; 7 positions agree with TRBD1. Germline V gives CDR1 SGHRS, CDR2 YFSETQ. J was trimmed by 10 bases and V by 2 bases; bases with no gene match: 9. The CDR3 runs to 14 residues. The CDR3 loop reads CASSLRGQMTEQFF. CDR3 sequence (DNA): TGCGCCAGCAGCTTAAGGGGGCAAATGACCGAGCAGTTCTTC.

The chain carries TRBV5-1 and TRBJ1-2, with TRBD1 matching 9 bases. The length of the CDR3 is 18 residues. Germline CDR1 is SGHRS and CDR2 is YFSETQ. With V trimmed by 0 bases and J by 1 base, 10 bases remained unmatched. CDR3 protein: CASSLGRDREILNYGYTF. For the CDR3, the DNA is TGCGCCAGCAGCTTGGGCCGGGACAGGGAAATACTTAACTATGGCTACACCTTC. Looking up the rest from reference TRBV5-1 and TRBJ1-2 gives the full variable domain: KAGVTQTPRYLIKTRGQQVTLSCSPISGHRSVSWYQQTPGQGLQFLFEYFSETQRNKGNFPGRFSGRQFSNSRSEMNVSTLELGDSALYLCASSLGRDREILNYGYTFGSGTRLTVV.

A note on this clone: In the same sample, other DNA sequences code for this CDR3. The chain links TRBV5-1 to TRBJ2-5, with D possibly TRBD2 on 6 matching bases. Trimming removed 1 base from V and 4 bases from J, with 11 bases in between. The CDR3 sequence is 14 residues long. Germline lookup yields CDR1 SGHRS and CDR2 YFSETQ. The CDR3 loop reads CASSLRRGGETQYF. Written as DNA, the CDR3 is TGCGCCAGCAGCTTGAGGCGGGGCGGAGAGACCCAGTACTTC.

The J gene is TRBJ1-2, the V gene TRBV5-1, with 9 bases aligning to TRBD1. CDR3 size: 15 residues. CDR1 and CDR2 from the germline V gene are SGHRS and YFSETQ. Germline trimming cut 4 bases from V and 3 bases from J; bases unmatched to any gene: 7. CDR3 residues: CASSGGQGVDYGYTF. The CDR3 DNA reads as TGCGCCAGCAGCGGGGGACAGGGTGTAGACTATGGCTACACCTTC.